Listed below are T cell receptor beta chains from one sample, sequenced in a study of T-cell memory formation after mild COVID-19. TCRdb passed the 5' RACE reads through MiXCR, listing each CDR3 protein once. This sample yields about 440,000 distinct CDR3 sequences, of which approximately 20% are seen a single time; more than 8% belongs to the top ten. Sequencing used PBMCs or a T cell subset sorted from them (not recorded which). The source of these receptors is an adult woman who had mild COVID-19 (a few samples of this study predate the infection). Cell type and time point are not known. CDR3s leave out the opening cysteine and the closing phenylalanine or tryptophan.

J	V	CDR3
TRBJ2-7	TRBV6-2/TRBV6-3	ARSYPGTLHEQY
TRBJ2-1	TRBV9	ASSGSGEQF
TRBJ1-1	TRBV3-1	ASSQGSGGPNTEAF
TRBJ1-3	TRBV30	AWSPVGDTIY
TRBJ1-2	TRBV5-1	ASSKGQPNYGYT
TRBJ2-7	TRBV3-1	ASRRTGDSYEQY
TRBJ2-7	TRBV12-3/TRBV12-4	ASSFHSSYEQY
TRBJ2-2	TRBV24-1	ATSDFVASNTGELF
TRBJ1-6	TRBV9	ASSAEGQGPSYNSPLH
TRBJ1-2	TRBV7-2	ASSLGQFLNYGYT
TRBJ1-2	TRBV20-1	SAPEGTYGYT
TRBJ2-1	TRBV5-1	ASSLGLAGGKNEQF
TRBJ2-5	TRBV9	ASSVAPTGGRETQY
TRBJ2-1	TRBV5-1	ASSLGAQHPGETYEQF
TRBJ2-5	TRBV5-1	ASSLGEYQETQY
TRBJ1-4	TRBV3-1	ASSQTAWEKLF
TRBJ1-5	TRBV10-3	AISEGFSNQPQH
TRBJ2-3	TRBV7-3	ASSLGEGGDKY
TRBJ2-2	TRBV5-1	ASSESRLAAYTGELF
TRBJ1-6	TRBV7-6	ASRSGRMNSPLH
TRBJ2-1	TRBV29-1	SVVPRGRETVEQF
TRBJ2-1	TRBV5-6	ASSWTSGGYSYNEQF
TRBJ1-1	TRBV28	ASSPVGLANTEAF
TRBJ2-2	TRBV7-9	ASSPKTRGTAGELF
TRBJ2-5	TRBV9	ASAAGAQETQY
TRBJ1-2	TRBV18	ASSLLPPGQALRNGYT
TRBJ1-1	TRBV5-1	ASSLGHPNTEAF
TRBJ1-6	TRBV3-1	ASSQAVGGLNSPLH
TRBJ2-3	TRBV7-2	ASSLSLAGGPDTQY
TRBJ1-2	TRBV15	ATSREPGNYGYT
TRBJ2-3	TRBV20-1	SANEGGRADTQY
TRBJ2-2	TRBV6-2/TRBV6-3	ASRQGLAGGLKNGELF
TRBJ1-1	TRBV12-3/TRBV12-4	ASSLVRVTEAF
TRBJ2-1	TRBV10-3	AIKPQVGNEQF
TRBJ1-1	TRBV27	ASSPFGTEAF
TRBJ1-6	TRBV9	ASSVEPGAQDSPLH